A selection of T cell receptor beta chains follows, all from one sample in a study of cytomegalovirus exposure and HLA in healthy donors. Some clones are missing from TCRdb's copy, which holds only in-frame ones; the method was immunoSEQ multiplex PCR. The table lists some 120,000 clones, around 80% of them singletons. The sample was PBMCs. The receptor set was obtained from a young man in good health and CMV-seronegative. CDR3s include the opening cysteine and the closing phenylalanine or tryptophan. A D gene is named only where the DNA matches it firmly. Clone size is given for some rows only: seen once, a few or many times, or a class if the clone is expanded.

D gene: TRBD1; J gene: TRBJ2-7; V gene: TRBV5-1; clone size: once; CDR3 protein: CASSPGQGAYEQYF; CDR3 DNA: TGCGCCAGCAGCCCCGGACAGGGGGCGTACGAGCAGTACTTC
D gene: -; J gene: TRBJ1-2; V gene: TRBV19; clone size: -; CDR3 protein: CATRTDTNYGYTF; CDR3 DNA: TGTGCCACCCGGACAGATACTAACTATGGCTACACCTTC
D gene: TRBD1; J gene: TRBJ2-3; V gene: TRBV6-5; clone size: -; CDR3 protein: CASRLTGADTQYF; CDR3 DNA: TGTGCCAGCAGGCTCACAGGGGCAGATACGCAGTATTTT
D gene: -; J gene: TRBJ2-7; V gene: TRBV28; clone size: few; CDR3 protein: CASSSNRPYEQYF; CDR3 DNA: TGTGCCAGCAGCAGTAATCGTCCGTACGAGCAGTACTTC
D gene: TRBD1; J gene: TRBJ2-3; V gene: TRBV29-1; clone size: once; CDR3 protein: CSVERGQTDTQYF; CDR3 DNA: TGCAGCGTTGAAAGGGGGCAGACAGATACGCAGTATTTT
D gene: -; J gene: TRBJ1-1; V gene: TRBV4-3; clone size: few; CDR3 protein: CASSQDSTGRDTEAFF; CDR3 DNA: TGCGCCAGCAGCCAAGATTCCACAGGGCGGGACACTGAAGCTTTCTTT
D gene: -; J gene: TRBJ2-5; V gene: TRBV10-1; clone size: -; CDR3 protein: CASSREGEETQYF; CDR3 DNA: TGCGCCAGCAGTAGGGAAGGGGAAGAGACCCAGTACTTC
D gene: -; J gene: TRBJ1-1; V gene: TRBV7-9; clone size: few; CDR3 protein: CASSPQGAGGLPEAFF; CDR3 DNA: TGTGCCAGCAGCCCCCAAGGGGCGGGGGGCCTTCCGGAAGCTTTCTTT
D gene: -; J gene: TRBJ2-1; V gene: TRBV30; clone size: few; CDR3 protein: CAWSLRPDNEQFF; CDR3 DNA: TGTGCCTGGAGTCTGAGGCCCGACAATGAGCAGTTCTTC
D gene: TRBD2; J gene: TRBJ2-7; V gene: TRBV6-1; clone size: few; CDR3 protein: CASKAGWSSYEQYF; CDR3 DNA: TGTGCCAGCAAAGCGGGGTGGAGCTCCTACGAGCAGTACTTC
D gene: TRBD1; J gene: TRBJ2-7; V gene: TRBV2; clone size: -; CDR3 protein: CASSIQGNEYEQYF; CDR3 DNA: TGTGCCAGCAGTATACAGGGGAATGAGTACGAGCAGTACTTC
D gene: -; J gene: TRBJ2-1; V gene: TRBV29-1; clone size: -; CDR3 protein: CSSGDVGYNEQFF; CDR3 DNA: TGCAGCTCGGGAGATGTAGGATACAATGAGCAGTTCTTC
D gene: TRBD1; J gene: TRBJ2-7; V gene: TRBV5-5; clone size: -; CDR3 protein: CASSLVDRGKGEQYF; CDR3 DNA: TGTGCCAGCAGCTTGGTGGACAGGGGGAAAGGCGAGCAGTACTTC
D gene: -; J gene: TRBJ2-7; V gene: TRBV6-1; clone size: -; CDR3 protein: CASSLGPRDSYEQYF; CDR3 DNA: TGTGCCAGCAGCCTCGGGCCCAGGGACTCCTACGAGCAGTACTTC
D gene: -; J gene: TRBJ2-5; V gene: TRBV29-1; clone size: -; CDR3 protein: CSVGGLETQYF; CDR3 DNA: TGCAGCGTTGGAGGGTTGGAGACCCAGTACTTC
D gene: -; J gene: TRBJ1-1; V gene: TRBV28; clone size: -; CDR3 protein: CASSLVQVTEAFF; CDR3 DNA: TGTGCCAGCAGTTTGGTCCAGGTCACTGAAGCTTTCTTT
D gene: TRBD1; J gene: TRBJ2-7; V gene: TRBV30; clone size: -; CDR3 protein: CAWIPRDRGFYEQYF; CDR3 DNA: TGTGCCTGGATCCCTAGGGACAGGGGCTTCTACGAGCAGTACTTC
D gene: -; J gene: TRBJ2-2; V gene: TRBV7-8; clone size: -; CDR3 protein: CASSLSRTALGPGTGELFF; CDR3 DNA: TGTGCCAGCAGCTTAAGCCGGACGGCGCTGGGGCCAGGGACCGGGGAGCTGTTTTTT
D gene: TRBD2; J gene: TRBJ2-2; V gene: TRBV4-2; clone size: -; CDR3 protein: CASSTELAVAGELFF; CDR3 DNA: TGTGCCAGCAGCACGGAACTAGCGGTGGCCGGGGAGCTGTTTTTT
D gene: -; J gene: TRBJ2-5; V gene: TRBV6-5; clone size: -; CDR3 protein: CASSPTGLETQYF; CDR3 DNA: TGTGCCAGCAGCCCCACAGGGTTGGAGACCCAGTACTTC
D gene: -; J gene: TRBJ2-7; V gene: TRBV5-1; clone size: -; CDR3 protein: CASSLLGDYEQYF; CDR3 DNA: TGCGCCAGCAGCTTGCTAGGGGACTACGAGCAGTACTTC
D gene: TRBD1; J gene: TRBJ1-5; V gene: TRBV5-4; clone size: -; CDR3 protein: CASSVQGQANQPQHF; CDR3 DNA: TGTGCCAGCAGCGTCCAAGGACAGGCCAATCAGCCCCAGCATTTT
D gene: TRBD1; J gene: TRBJ2-7; V gene: TRBV4-2; clone size: -; CDR3 protein: CASSLPGQGGGGSYEQYF; CDR3 DNA: TGTGCCAGCAGCCTCCCGGGACAGGGAGGAGGAGGCTCCTACGAGCAGTACTTC
D gene: -; J gene: TRBJ1-6; V gene: TRBV7-9; clone size: -; CDR3 protein: CASSLRGGEDSPLHF; CDR3 DNA: TGTGCCAGCAGCTTGAGGGGGGGTGAGGATTCACCCCTCCACTTT
D gene: -; J gene: TRBJ1-1; V gene: TRBV12-2; clone size: -; CDR3 protein: CASRSGSRVPTEAFF; CDR3 DNA: TGTGCAAGTCGGTCTGGTTCGCGTGTTCCCACTGAAGCTTTCTTT
D gene: -; J gene: TRBJ2-7; V gene: TRBV29-1; clone size: -; CDR3 protein: CSVEDVGRGSSYEQYF; CDR3 DNA: TGCAGCGTTGAAGATGTGGGCAGGGGAAGCTCCTACGAGCAGTACTTC
D gene: TRBD2; J gene: TRBJ2-7; V gene: TRBV5-1; clone size: -; CDR3 protein: CASRLADPSHEQYF; CDR3 DNA: TGCGCCAGCAGGCTAGCGGATCCGTCGCACGAGCAGTACTTC
D gene: TRBD1; J gene: TRBJ1-1; V gene: TRBV9; clone size: few; CDR3 protein: CASSATGGGTEAFF; CDR3 DNA: TGTGCCAGCAGCGCTACAGGGGGCGGAACTGAAGCTTTCTTT
D gene: TRBD1; J gene: TRBJ1-1; V gene: TRBV7-9; clone size: -; CDR3 protein: CASSKPGQGAEAFF; CDR3 DNA: TGTGCCAGCAGCAAACCGGGACAGGGGGCTGAAGCTTTCTTT
D gene: -; J gene: TRBJ2-3; V gene: TRBV29-1; clone size: -; CDR3 protein: CSVDPQGSVTDTQYF; CDR3 DNA: TGCAGCGTTGACCCGCAGGGTTCCGTGACAGATACGCAGTATTTT
D gene: TRBD1; J gene: TRBJ2-7; V gene: TRBV4-3; clone size: -; CDR3 protein: CASSQGGQETYEQYF; CDR3 DNA: TGCGCCAGCAGCCAGGGGGGACAGGAAACCTACGAGCAGTACTTC
D gene: TRBD2; J gene: TRBJ2-1; V gene: TRBV28; clone size: -; CDR3 protein: CASSLRLAVISYNEQFF; CDR3 DNA: TGTGCCAGCAGTTTACGGCTAGCGGTTATATCTTACAATGAGCAGTTCTTC
D gene: TRBD2; J gene: TRBJ2-1; V gene: TRBV11-2; clone size: -; CDR3 protein: CASSRGLADYNEQFF; CDR3 DNA: TGTGCCAGCAGCAGGGGACTAGCGGATTACAATGAGCAGTTCTTC
D gene: -; J gene: TRBJ1-1; V gene: TRBV18; clone size: -; CDR3 protein: CASSPADGGVTEAFF; CDR3 DNA: TGTGCCAGCTCACCAGCGGACGGGGGAGTCACTGAAGCTTTCTTT
D gene: TRBD1; J gene: TRBJ2-3; V gene: TRBV5-1; clone size: -; CDR3 protein: CASSMGQGARTDTQYF; CDR3 DNA: TGCGCCAGCAGCATGGGACAGGGGGCGCGCACAGATACGCAGTATTTT
D gene: -; J gene: TRBJ2-5; V gene: TRBV7-9; clone size: -; CDR3 protein: CASSHTGRAETQYF; CDR3 DNA: TGTGCCAGCAGCCACACAGGAAGGGCAGAGACCCAGTACTTC
D gene: -; J gene: TRBJ1-2; V gene: TRBV9; clone size: -; CDR3 protein: CASSVGAESHYGYTF; CDR3 DNA: TGTGCCAGCAGCGTAGGGGCAGAAAGCCACTATGGCTACACCTTC
D gene: -; J gene: TRBJ1-1; V gene: TRBV30; clone size: -; CDR3 protein: CAWSVGAGRNTEAFF; CDR3 DNA: TGTGCCTGGAGTGTAGGGGCAGGCAGGAACACTGAAGCTTTCTTT
D gene: TRBD1; J gene: TRBJ1-1; V gene: TRBV6-1; clone size: -; CDR3 protein: CASRIQGGVEAFF; CDR3 DNA: TGTGCCAGCCGAATACAGGGGGGGGTTGAAGCTTTCTTT
D gene: TRBD2; J gene: TRBJ2-7; V gene: TRBV27; clone size: -; CDR3 protein: CASSLKRGPYEQYF; CDR3 DNA: TGTGCCAGCAGTTTAAAGCGGGGTCCCTACGAGCAGTACTTC
D gene: -; J gene: TRBJ1-2; V gene: TRBV30; clone size: few; CDR3 protein: CAWSFGGARGYTF; CDR3 DNA: TGTGCCTGGAGTTTCGGAGGGGCACGAGGCTACACCTTC
D gene: -; J gene: TRBJ2-2; V gene: TRBV29-1; clone size: -; CDR3 protein: CSGTGPGELFF; CDR3 DNA: TGCAGCGGAACAGGGCCCGGGGAGCTGTTTTTT
D gene: TRBD1; J gene: TRBJ2-7; V gene: TRBV27; clone size: once; CDR3 protein: CASSFPPGTGDYEQYF; CDR3 DNA: TGTGCCAGCAGTTTTCCCCCCGGGACAGGGGACTACGAGCAGTACTTC
D gene: TRBD2; J gene: TRBJ2-3; V gene: TRBV7-9; clone size: -; CDR3 protein: CASRQTSGGGTQYF; CDR3 DNA: TGTGCCAGCAGGCAGACTAGCGGCGGGGGTACGCAGTATTTT
D gene: -; J gene: TRBJ2-3; V gene: TRBV4-2; clone size: -; CDR3 protein: CASSHGRTDTQYF; CDR3 DNA: TGTGCCAGCAGCCATGGGAGAACGGATACGCAGTATTTT
D gene: TRBD2; J gene: TRBJ2-1; V gene: TRBV5-8; clone size: -; CDR3 protein: CASSLAASGNNEQFF; CDR3 DNA: TGTGCCAGCAGCTTGGCCGCTAGCGGGAACAATGAGCAGTTCTTC
D gene: TRBD1; J gene: TRBJ1-2; V gene: TRBV6-1; clone size: -; CDR3 protein: CASRAGGSVYGYTF; CDR3 DNA: TGTGCCAGCAGGGCAGGGGGCAGTGTCTATGGCTACACCTTC
D gene: TRBD1; J gene: TRBJ1-4; V gene: TRBV5-1; clone size: -; CDR3 protein: CASSPGQGSEKLFF; CDR3 DNA: TGCGCCAGCAGCCCCGGACAGGGAAGTGAAAAACTGTTTTTT
D gene: TRBD1; J gene: TRBJ2-2; V gene: TRBV2; clone size: -; CDR3 protein: CASSAGTGNTGELFF; CDR3 DNA: TGTGCCAGCAGCGCCGGGACAGGGAACACCGGGGAGCTGTTTTTT
D gene: TRBD2; J gene: TRBJ2-1; V gene: TRBV4-2; clone size: -; CDR3 protein: CASSQVTSGSYEQFF; CDR3 DNA: TGTGCCAGCAGCCAAGTTACTAGCGGGAGTTATGAGCAGTTCTTC
D gene: -; J gene: TRBJ2-5; V gene: TRBV5-4; clone size: few; CDR3 protein: CASSLPASQETQYF; CDR3 DNA: TGTGCCAGCAGCTTACCAGCGTCCCAAGAGACCCAGTACTTC
D gene: TRBD1; J gene: TRBJ2-3; V gene: TRBV6-4; clone size: few; CDR3 protein: CASSEDRAITDTQYF; CDR3 DNA: TGTGCCAGCAGTGAGGACAGGGCCATCACAGATACGCAGTATTTT
D gene: TRBD1; J gene: TRBJ1-1; V gene: TRBV6-5; clone size: few; CDR3 protein: CASSKLRGTHTEAFF; CDR3 DNA: TGTGCCAGCAGTAAACTCAGGGGGACCCACACTGAAGCTTTCTTT
D gene: TRBD2; J gene: TRBJ2-3; V gene: TRBV7-9; clone size: -; CDR3 protein: CASSSRLAASTDTQYF; CDR3 DNA: TGTGCCAGCAGCTCAAGACTAGCGGCTAGCACAGATACGCAGTATTTT